The 30 T cell receptor beta chains in this list originate from one sample, sequenced in a study of Ad26.COV2.S vaccination and SARS-CoV-2 variants. Method: immunoSEQ multiplex PCR; TCRdb's copy keeps in-frame clones and lacks some. The data hold 350,000 to 500,000 clones, with about 90% observed a single time. Treatment of the sample: around 19 received Ad26.COV2.S at low or high dose, single or two shots; roughly five received placebo; per-sample allocation not given. On day 63 after the first injection, vaccine and placebo recipients gave samples. The sample here was peripheral blood, taken in a trial of Ad26.COV2.S vaccine versus placebo. The receptors were gathered from a person between 18 and 65 years old who received the Ad26.COV2.S COVID-19 vaccine or a placebo.

This sequence joins TRBV10-3 and TRBJ2-1, with TRBD2 matching over 9 bases. With V trimmed by 8 bases and J by 2 bases, 4 bases remained unmatched. CDR1 is ENHRY, CDR2 SYGVKD, per germline. The CDR3 consists of 14 residues. The CDR3 sequence is CAIEASGTYNEQFF. The CDR3 region has the DNA TGTGCCATCGAGGCTAGCGGGACCTACAATGAGCAGTTCTTC.

V gene TRBV11-1 combines with J gene TRBJ2-7; 7 bases line up with TRBD1. V was clipped by 0 bases and J by 2 bases; unmatched bases: 4. CDR1 and CDR2 from the germline V gene are SGHAT and FQDESV (reference sequence). The CDR3 is 15 amino acids. DNA for the CDR3: TGTGCCAGCAGCTTAGCCCGGGACAGAGCCTACGAGCAGTACTTC. Translated, it gives CASSLARDRAYEQYF. Combining the CDR3 with reference TRBV11-1 and TRBJ2-7 gives the whole variable domain EAEVAQSPRYKITEKSQAVAFWCDPISGHATLYWYRQILGQGPELLVQFQDESVVDDSQLPKDRFSAERLKGVDSTLKIQPAELGDSAMYLCASSLARDRAYEQYFGPGTRLTVT.

The chain recombines TRBV5-6 with TRBJ2-1; the D is unclear. V lost 0 bases, J lost 5 bases, and 9 bases lay in between. The length of the CDR3 is 14 residues. From germline, CDR1 is SGHDT and CDR2 YYEEEE. This CDR3 is CASSLEVHDNEQFF. The CDR3, as DNA: TGTGCCAGCAGCTTGGAAGTCCATGACAATGAGCAGTTCTTC.

This rearrangement joins TRBV28 to TRBJ2-2; 9 positions match TRBD2. The germline V gene has CDR1 MDHEN and CDR2 SYDVKM. With V trimmed by 5 bases and J by 6 bases, 13 bases remained unmatched. CDR3 size: 17 residues. The CDR3 reads CASSPEWASGMAGELFF. The CDR3 DNA follows: TGTGCCAGCAGTCCCGAATGGGCTAGCGGGATGGCCGGGGAGCTGTTTTTT.

The V and J genes are TRBV7-9 and TRBJ2-5; tentative D call: TRBD1 (6 bases). The CDR3 spans 13 residues. Trimming stripped 4 bases from V and 3 bases from J, with 9 bases between. Germline CDR1 is SEHNR and CDR2 is FQNEAQ (reference sequence). CDR3 bases: TGTGCCAGCAGCTCCCGGACAGAAGAGACCCAGTACTTC. It encodes CASSSRTEETQYF.

The genes are TRBV28 and TRBJ2-5; D is uncertain. The CDR3 has 8 amino acids. Germline values: CDR1 MDHEN, CDR2 SYDVKM. The CDR3 sequence is CAVETQYF. CDR3 nucleotides: TGTGCGGTAGAGACCCAGTACTTC.

A few counts support this clone. V gene TRBV5-1 combines with J gene TRBJ1-1, with a weak D call TRBD1 (5 bases). This CDR3 region has 11 residues. V lost 0 bases and J 8 bases, leaving 5 bases between the germline ends. Per germline, CDR1 SGHRS and CDR2 YFSETQ. The CDR3 bases are TGCGCCAGCAGCTTGGGACAGGAAGCTTTCTTT. This gives the protein CASSLGQEAFF. The full variable domain, with the rest looked up from reference TRBV5-1 and TRBJ1-1, is KAGVTQTPRYLIKTRGQQVTLSCSPISGHRSVSWYQQTPGQGLQFLFEYFSETQRNKGNFPGRFSGRQFSNSRSEMNVSTLELGDSALYLCASSLGQEAFFGQGTRLTVV.

This chain links TRBV7-2 with TRBJ2-3; weak D call: TRBD2 (5 bases). Germline CDR1 SGHTA, CDR2 FQGNSA. V lost 2 bases and J 0 bases, leaving 9 bases between the germline ends. The CDR3 sequence is 15 residues long. CDR3 DNA: TGTGCCAGCAGCTTAACCGGGATTAGCACAGATACGCAGTATTTT. Amino acids: CASSLTGISTDTQYF.

The chain combines TRBV28 with TRBJ1-2; D remains ambiguous. The CDR3 sequence is 17 residues long. Germline CDR1 and CDR2: MDHEN and SYDVKM. V was pared by 5 bases and J by 2 bases, with 21 bases between. As DNA, the CDR3 is TGTGCCAGCAGTCCAACGGGGAGAGAGGGTCGGAACTATGGCTACACCTTC. This translates into CASSPTGREGRNYGYTF.

The sample holds one count of this clone. The chain links TRBV27 to TRBJ1-5; D is unresolved. The CDR3 is 13 residues long. Germline V CDR1 and CDR2: MNHEY, SMNVEV (reference sequence). V dropped 2 bases and J dropped 6 bases, with 8 bases sitting between them. DNA for the CDR3: TGTGCCAGCAGTTTACCGGGGTTTCAGCCCCAGCATTTT. As protein: CASSLPGFQPQHF.

The chain employs TRBV27 and TRBJ2-3; D gene ambiguous. The CDR3 sequence is 15 residues long. Trimming took off 0 bases at V and 2 bases at J, with 9 bases between the two ends. The germline V gene has CDR1 MNHEY and CDR2 SMNVEV (reference sequence). The CDR3 DNA sequence: TGTGCCAGCAGTTTATCGGATAGGAACACAGATACGCAGTATTTT. Amino acids: CASSLSDRNTDTQYF.

The J gene is TRBJ2-7, the V gene TRBV29-1; 12 bases match TRBD2. The CDR3 covers 14 residues. V lost 4 bases and J lost 3; bases outside the gene matches: 4. Germline loops: CDR1 SQVTM, CDR2 ANQGSEA. The CDR3 loop is CSVALAGGGYEQYF. Written as DNA, the CDR3 is TGCAGCGTTGCGCTAGCGGGAGGGGGCTACGAGCAGTACTTC.

This clone appeared a few times. The rearrangement uses TRBV9 and TRBJ1-6, with D unclear. The CDR3 is 14 residues long. CDR1 is SGDLS, CDR2 YYNGEE, per germline. The V gene lost 3 bases and the J gene lost 4 bases, with 8 bases spanning the gap. CDR3: CASSEEMYNSPLHF. CDR3 coding DNA: TGTGCCAGCAGCGAGGAAATGTATAATTCACCCCTCCACTTT.

The CDR3 loop is CASSYSGTGGFSPLHF. DNA for the CDR3: TGTGCCAGCAGTTACTCCGGCACCGGGGGGTTTTCACCCCTCCACTTT. V is TRBV6-5 and J is TRBJ1-6; tentative D call: TRBD1 (5 bases). The CDR3 has 16 residues. Trimming cost V 0 bases and J 9 bases, with 15 bases left between them. From germline, CDR1 is MNHEY and CDR2 SVGAGI.

J is TRBJ2-2 and V is TRBV9; 7 bases are a match to TRBD2. J gave up 5 bases and V 0 bases, and 10 bases lay outside the gene matches. Germline values: CDR1 SGDLS, CDR2 YYNGEE. The CDR3 is made up of 17 amino acids. CDR3 in amino acids: CASSVALREARTGELFF. CDR3 DNA: TGTGCCAGCAGCGTAGCTCTCCGGGAGGCGAGGACCGGGGAGCTGTTTTTT. The variable domain in full, completed from reference TRBV9 and TRBJ2-2, reads DSGVTQTPKHLITATGQRVTLRCSPRSGDLSVYWYQQSLDQGLQFLIQYYNGEERAKGNILERFSAQQFPDLHSELNLSSLELGDSALYFCASSVALREARTGELFFGEGSRLTVL.

The chain links TRBV18 to TRBJ2-6; D is ambiguous. V lost 3 bases to trimming and J lost 0 bases, with 6 bases between them. The length of the CDR3 is 15 residues. Germline V gene lookup returns CDR1 KGHSH and CDR2 LQKENI. CDR3 nucleotide sequence: TGTGCCAGCTCACCTGTGAACTCTGGGGCCAACGTCCTGACTTTC. Encoded protein: CASSPVNSGANVLTF.

This chain connects TRBV5-6 to TRBJ1-3; no clear D gene. This CDR3 has 15 residues. Germline V lookup: CDR1 SGHDT, CDR2 YYEEEE. V lost 6 bases to trimming and J lost 0 bases, with 13 bases between them. Written as DNA, the CDR3 is TGTGCCAGCATTCTGTCAGGAGACTCTGGAAACACCATATATTTT. Translated: CASILSGDSGNTIYF. The variable domain in full, completed from reference TRBV5-6 and TRBJ1-3, reads DAGVTQSPTHLIKTRGQQVTLRCSPKSGHDTVSWYQQALGQGPQFIFQYYEEEERQRGNFPDRFSGHQFPNYSSELNVNALLLGDSALYLCASILSGDSGNTIYFGEGSWLTVV.

This chain connects TRBV28 to TRBJ2-1, with 7 bases aligning to TRBD1. The CDR3 length is 15 residues. Germline V gene sequence: CDR1 MDHEN, CDR2 SYDVKM. Trimming at V came to 8 bases and at J to 3 bases, leaving 10 bases not matched to a gene. The CDR3 DNA reads as TGTGCCAGCGCTGGACAGGCCAGACACTACAATGAGCAGTTCTTC. As protein: CASAGQARHYNEQFF.

The rearrangement joins TRBV14 to TRBJ2-7, with 7 bases lining up with TRBD2. Germline V lookup: CDR1 SGHDN, CDR2 FVKESK. The CDR3 runs 14 residues. V trimming: 5 bases; J trimming: 0 bases; junction bases outside the gene matches: 4. CDR3 bases: TGTGCCAGCAGCGCGTGGGGGGGCTCCTACGAGCAGTACTTC. As protein: CASSAWGGSYEQYF.

The rearrangement joins TRBV2 to TRBJ2-7; 14 positions agree with TRBD2. Looked up from germline, CDR1 is SNHLY and CDR2 is FYNNEI. Unmatched junction bases numbered 7, after V lost 8 bases and J lost 7 bases. The CDR3 is 14 amino acids. Here the CDR3 reads CASSGLAGGLEQYF. DNA for the CDR3: TGTGCCAGCTCCGGACTAGCGGGAGGTCTTGAGCAGTACTTC.

The chain has TRBV28 and TRBJ1-2; unclear D gene. Germline CDR1 is MDHEN and CDR2 is SYDVKM. The CDR3 length is 11 residues. Trimming stripped 4 bases from V and 7 bases from J, with 7 bases between. CDR3 nucleotide sequence: TGTGCCAGCAGTTCCTACCGTGGCTACACCTTC. It specifies CASSSYRGYTF.

This clone was found once. The rearrangement links TRBV19 to TRBJ1-5; perhaps TRBD1 as D (5 bases). V lost 5 bases, J lost 5 bases, and 16 bases lay in between. CDR3 length: 15 amino acids. Germline loops: CDR1 LNHDA, CDR2 SQIVND (reference sequence). CDR3 protein: CASSPGTGFYQPQHF. The CDR3 nucleotides are TGTGCCAGTAGTCCCGGGACCGGGTTTTATCAGCCCCAGCATTTT.

This clone was seen once. The chain carries TRBV5-1 and TRBJ2-1; D uncertain. Between the trimmed V and J ends, which lost 0 bases and 6 bases, there was a span of 10 bases. This CDR3 comprises 14 residues. The germline gives CDR1 SGHRS, CDR2 YFSETQ. CDR3 nucleotide sequence: TGCGCCAGCAGCTTGGGCCTGGGTAGCAATGAGCAGTTCTTC. Amino acids: CASSLGLGSNEQFF.

The CDR3, as DNA: TGTGCCTGGGCCCGACAGGGGTTAGCCTACGAGCAGTACTTC. Protein sequence: CAWARQGLAYEQYF. The chain combines TRBV30 with TRBJ2-7, with TRBD1 matching 8 bases. CDR3 length: 14 residues. The germline gives CDR1 GTSNPN, CDR2 SVGIG (reference sequence). J gave up 2 bases and V 5 bases, and 8 bases lay outside the gene matches.

This chain connects TRBV27 to TRBJ2-1; 7 bases map to TRBD2. Germline loops: CDR1 MNHEY, CDR2 SMNVEV (reference sequence). This CDR3 has 15 residues. V lost 5 bases to trimming and J lost 3 bases; unmatched junction nucleotides: 7. The CDR3 region is CASSPLAERYNEQFF. The CDR3, as DNA: TGTGCCAGCAGTCCCCTAGCGGAGCGCTACAATGAGCAGTTCTTC.

The J gene is TRBJ1-5, the V gene TRBV14; possible D gene TRBD1, 6 bases. Deletions cut 1 base from V and 5 bases from J, with 9 bases between. This CDR3 region has 14 residues. Germline CDR1 reads SGHDN; CDR2 reads FVKESK. The CDR3 bases are TGTGCCAGCAGCCAAGGACAGGTCCATCAGCCCCAGCATTTT. This sequence encodes CASSQGQVHQPQHF. Filled out from reference TRBV14 and TRBJ1-5, the complete variable domain reads EAGVTQFPSHSVIEKGQTVTLRCDPISGHDNLYWYRRVMGKEIKFLLHFVKESKQDESGMPNNRFLAERTGGTYSTLKVQPAELEDSGVYFCASSQGQVHQPQHFGDGTRLSIL.

This clone was observed a single time. The rearrangement links TRBV27 to TRBJ1-2, with a tentative D call TRBD1 (6 bases). V lost 4 bases to trimming and J lost 8 bases, with 17 bases between them. CDR3 length: 14 amino acids. The germline V gene encodes CDR1 MNHEY and CDR2 SMNVEV (reference sequence). The CDR3 region has the DNA TGTGCCAGCAGTTATACCGCGGGGGCTGGAGGCTACACCTTC. This codes for CASSYTAGAGGYTF.

As concerns this clone: A read error may account for a junction end that differs from germline. The chain links TRBV7-7 to TRBJ2-1; TRBD2 agrees at 8 bases. Per the germline V gene, CDR1 is SSHAT and CDR2 is FNYEAQ (reference sequence). The length of the CDR3 is 13 residues. Here the CDR3 DNA reads TGTGCTAGCAGCCCGAGACTAGCGAATGAGCAGTTCTTC. It yields the protein CASSPRLANEQFF.

The chain employs TRBV28 and TRBJ1-3; a weak D match, TRBD1 (5 bases). The V and J ends lost 6 bases and 7 bases respectively, with 16 bases between them. CDR3 size: 14 residues. Germline CDR1 reads MDHEN; CDR2 reads SYDVKM. Written as DNA, the CDR3 is TGTGCCAGCAGCCCTAGGGGTGGGTGGAACACCATATATTTT. Its protein product is CASSPRGGWNTIYF.

The rearrangement uses TRBV28 and TRBJ2-1; D is possibly TRBD1 or TRBD2 (5 bases each). Deletions cut 6 bases from V and 5 bases from J, with 17 bases between. The CDR3 has 15 residues. In germline, CDR1 is MDHEN, CDR2 SYDVKM. CDR3 bases: TGTGCCAGCAGGTCAGGGAGCGGATTCCACAATGAGCAGTTCTTC. The encoded protein is CASRSGSGFHNEQFF. The variable domain in full, with the rest retrieved from reference TRBV28 and TRBJ2-1, is DVKVTQSSRYLVKRTGEKVFLECVQDMDHENMFWYRQDPGLGLRLIYFSYDVKMKEKGDIPEGYSVSREKKERFSLILESASTNQTSMYLCASRSGSGFHNEQFFGPGTRLTVL.